Below are 25 T cell receptor beta chains sequenced from a single sample in a study of CD8+CD57+ T cells in acquired aplastic anemia. The TCR beta profiling, which covered VDJ combination and CDR3 sequence, was carried out using genomic DNA as the template. TCRdb re-analysed the reads in MiXCR, keeping a single row per CDR3 protein. In the table there are approximately 180,000 distinct CDR3 sequences, roughly 50% of which are singletons. An expansion of CD8+CD57+ cells by flow cytometry had been shown in patients chosen for sequencing. The specimen was sorted CD4+, CD8+, or CD8+CD57+ T cells (not recorded which) from PBMCs. Source of these receptors: a human donor with aplastic anemia.

At least ten counts were recorded for this clonotype. This chain connects TRBV2 to TRBJ2-3; D is unclear. CDR1 SNHLY and CDR2 FYNNEI come from the germline V gene. Trimming removed 8 bases from V and 4 bases from J, with 22 bases in between. The CDR3 covers 16 residues. CDR3 sequence: CASSRLPTVKADTQYF. DNA of the CDR3: TGTGCCAGCTCAAGATTACCCACAGTAAAGGCAGATACGCAGTATTTT.

This clonotype was detected ten times or more. The rearrangement links TRBV19 to TRBJ2-5; the D gene could be TRBD1 or TRBD2 (6 bases each). The CDR3 covers 15 residues. From germline, CDR1 is LNHDA and CDR2 SQIVND (reference sequence). Trimming took off 3 bases at V and 5 bases at J, with 16 bases between the two ends. CDR3 DNA: TGTGCCAGTAGTATTTTGGGGGGCCTGCGGGAGACCCAGTACTTC. The encoded protein is CASSILGGLRETQYF.

The J gene is TRBJ1-6, the V gene TRBV15, with a possible D match to TRBD1 (6 bases). V lost 3 bases, J lost 10 bases, and 13 bases lay in between. The CDR3 consists of 14 residues. CDR1 and CDR2 (germline): LNHNV, YYDKDF (reference sequence). The CDR3 DNA is TGTGCCACCAGCAGCTTTAGGGGGAACTCACCCCTCCACTTT. Protein sequence: CATSSFRGNSPLHF.

This clonotype has a handful of counts. V gene TRBV29-1 combines with J gene TRBJ2-2, with 11 bases lining up with TRBD2. This CDR3 is 14 amino acids long. V lost 6 bases, J lost 5 bases, and 5 bases stayed unmatched. The germline CDR1 and CDR2 sequences are SQVTM and ANQGSEA. The CDR3 reads CSVDTSGGTGELFF. CDR3 DNA: TGCAGCGTAGACACTAGCGGGGGTACCGGGGAGCTGTTTTTT.

This chain connects TRBV5-1 to TRBJ1-3, with D uncertain. Deletions cut 0 bases from V and 4 bases from J, with 14 bases between. CDR1 is SGHRS and CDR2 is YFSETQ in the germline V gene. This CDR3 spans 16 amino acids. CDR3 nucleotide sequence: TGCGCCAGCAGCTTGGACGCCAGCAGTACGGGAAACACCATATATTTT. It codes for CASSLDASSTGNTIYF. Full variable domain (rest looked up from reference TRBV5-1 and TRBJ1-3): KAGVTQTPRYLIKTRGQQVTLSCSPISGHRSVSWYQQTPGQGLQFLFEYFSETQRNKGNFPGRFSGRQFSNSRSEMNVSTLELGDSALYLCASSLDASSTGNTIYFGEGSWLTVV.

The chain employs TRBV2 and TRBJ2-7; D perhaps matches TRBD2 (5 bases). CDR1 is SNHLY and CDR2 is FYNNEI in the germline V gene. This CDR3 comprises 14 residues. V was trimmed by 6 bases and J by 0 bases, leaving 12 bases between them. The CDR3 sequence: CASRYVTNSYEQYF. CDR3 nucleotide sequence: TGTGCCAGCAGATATGTGACTAACTCCTACGAGCAGTACTTC.

The sample holds a few counts of this clonotype. J is TRBJ2-1 and V is TRBV29-1; D is possibly TRBD2 (7 bases). The CDR3 extends over 11 amino acids. Germline-derived CDR1 and CDR2 are SQVTM and ANQGSEA. Trimming shortened V by 1 base and J by 15 bases, and 13 bases separated the two germline ends. The CDR3 loop reads CSVEGGREWFF. CDR3 sequence (DNA): TGCAGCGTTGAAGGGGGGCGGGAGTGGTTCTTC.

This clonotype was counted between two and nine times. This rearrangement joins TRBV20-1 to TRBJ1-1, with 8 nucleotides matching TRBD1. The CDR3 consists of 15 residues. Germline V gives CDR1 DFQATT, CDR2 SNEGSKA (reference sequence). With 5 bases clipped from V and 1 base from J, the junction kept 9 bases outside the gene matches. As DNA, the CDR3 is TGCAGTGCTTTGGCCCCGGACAGGGAGAACACTGAAGCTTTCTTT. This encodes CSALAPDRENTEAFF.

This rearrangement joins TRBV28 to TRBJ1-1; D is unclear. V lost 11 bases, J lost 1 base, and 14 bases lay in between. The CDR3 is made up of 13 amino acids. The germline V gene has CDR1 MDHEN and CDR2 SYDVKM. Here the CDR3 reads CAARGGWNTEAFF. The DNA for the CDR3 is TGTGCCGCGCGGGGAGGGTGGAACACTGAAGCTTTCTTT.

CDR3: CATSDPNTNTEAFF. CDR3 DNA: TGTGCCACCAGTGACCCGAATACGAACACTGAAGCTTTCTTT. The V gene is TRBV24-1, the J gene TRBJ1-1; D uncertain. V was cut by 4 bases and J by 1 base, with 9 bases left in between. Germline V gives CDR1 KGHDR, CDR2 SFDVKD. The CDR3 loop spans 14 amino acids.

Many counts were recorded for this clonotype. The V call is TRBV11-2, the J call TRBJ1-2; D perhaps matches TRBD1 (5 bases). The germline V gene has CDR1 SGHAT and CDR2 FQNNGV. CDR3 length: 13 amino acids. The ends were cut back, 0 bases at V and 6 bases at J, with 8 bases in the middle. CDR3 in amino acids: CASSLEPGHGYTF. The CDR3 coding sequence is TGTGCCAGCAGCTTAGAGCCGGGGCATGGCTACACCTTC.

The chain uses TRBV29-1 and TRBJ1-3; no clear D gene. The CDR3 runs to 14 residues. Trimming shortened V by 2 bases and J by 0 bases, and 8 bases separated the two germline ends. Germline loops: CDR1 SQVTM, CDR2 ANQGSEA. The CDR3 coding sequence is TGCAGCGTTGAAAAAGGCTTCTCTGGAAACACCATATATTTT. Its protein product is CSVEKGFSGNTIYF.

The sample holds many counts of this clonotype. The chain joins TRBV6-1 to TRBJ1-2; TRBD1 might be the D (6 bases). From germline, CDR1 is MNHNS and CDR2 SASEGT. Trimming shortened V by 6 bases and J by 4 bases, and 24 bases separated the two germline ends. The CDR3 runs to 17 residues. The DNA of the CDR3 is TGTGCCAGCAGCCCGACCGCAGGGACACTAGCTGGCTATGGCTACACCTTC. Translated: CASSPTAGTLAGYGYTF.

This clonotype occurred many times. The chain recombines TRBV2 with TRBJ2-7; no clear D. The germline V gene has CDR1 SNHLY and CDR2 FYNNEI. Trimming pared 6 bases from V and 6 bases from J, leaving 9 bases between. This CDR3 has 11 amino acids. CDR3 DNA sequence: TGTGCCAGCAGAGCTAGGGCCGAGCAGTACTTC. Its protein product is CASRARAEQYF.

The table lists this clonotype with a few counts. The chain carries TRBV3-1 and TRBJ1-3; 8 positions match TRBD1. CDR1 and CDR2 from the germline V gene are LGHDT and YNNKEL (reference sequence). There are 15 residues in the CDR3. Losses at the gene ends were 1 base for V and 4 bases for J; bases not matched to a gene: 3. The DNA for the CDR3 is TGTGCCAGCAGCCAAGTACGACAGGGGGGAAACACCATATATTTT. Its protein is CASSQVRQGGNTIYF.

The J gene is TRBJ1-2, the V gene TRBV15; D might be TRBD1 (5 bases). The CDR3 runs 16 residues. Trimming removed 1 base from V and 7 bases from J, with 19 bases in between. Germline V gene sequence: CDR1 LNHNV, CDR2 YYDKDF (reference sequence). The CDR3 bases are TGTGCCACCAGCAGAGCGCTCGGGGGGGTAGGTGGTGGCTACACCTTC. Its translation is CATSRALGGVGGGYTF.

The chain combines TRBV7-6 with TRBJ1-4; 10 nucleotides align to TRBD1. The CDR3 extends over 16 amino acids. Germline assignment: CDR1 SGHVS and CDR2 FNYEAQ. V dropped 2 bases and J dropped 3; count of bases not matched to a gene: 3. The CDR3 loop is CASSLRQGAANEKLFF. CDR3 in DNA: TGTGCCAGCAGCTTACGACAGGGGGCAGCTAATGAAAAACTGTTTTTT. The full variable domain, rest sourced from reference TRBV7-6 and TRBJ1-4, is GAGVSQSPRYKVTKRGQDVALRCDPISGHVSLYWYRQALGQGPEFLTYFNYEAQQDKSGLPNDRFSAERPEGSISTLTIQRTEQRDSAMYRCASSLRQGAANEKLFFGSGTQLSVL.

This clonotype was counted at least ten times. The chain has TRBV2 and TRBJ2-1; 8 bases match TRBD2. Germline loops: CDR1 SNHLY, CDR2 FYNNEI. The junction had 8 bases not matched to a gene; V was cut back by 6 bases and J by 4 bases. CDR3 length equals 15 residues. The CDR3 is CASRLGGGNYNEQFF. Here the CDR3 DNA reads TGTGCCAGCAGGCTAGGCGGGGGGAATTACAATGAGCAGTTCTTC.

This clonotype was seen many times. The CDR3 region is CASSLTDNYGYTF. The DNA for the CDR3 is TGTGCCAGCAGCTTGACGGACAACTATGGCTACACCTTC. The rearrangement joins TRBV5-6 to TRBJ1-2, with D uncertain. V was trimmed by 1 base and J by 2 bases, leaving 6 bases between them. This CDR3 is built from 13 residues. Germline V gene lookup returns CDR1 SGHDT and CDR2 YYEEEE.

The count of this clonotype is one. This chain joins TRBV25-1 and TRBJ1-2, with D perhaps TRBD1 (6 bases). The CDR3 has 13 amino acids. Germline CDR1 MGHDK, CDR2 SYGVNS. V was cut by 4 bases and J by 4 bases, with 10 bases left in between. In nucleotides, the CDR3 is TGTGCCAGCAGTGGGACAGCCAGCTATGGCTACACCTTC. This gives the protein CASSGTASYGYTF.

The V and J genes are TRBV7-8 and TRBJ1-1, with D unresolved. The V gene lost 6 bases and the J gene lost 4 bases, with 12 bases spanning the gap. The CDR3 has 13 residues. Per the germline V gene, CDR1 is SGHVS and CDR2 is FQNEAQ. The CDR3 DNA follows: TGTGCCAGCAGACGGTTGGTTGGCACTGAAGCTTTCTTT. This encodes CASRRLVGTEAFF.

On this clonotype itself: Possible read error: a much larger clone is one base away. Without the conserved terminal phenylalanine or tryptophan, this CDR3 likely stems from a read error. J is TRBJ1-1 and V is TRBV5-1, with D tentatively TRBD1 (5 bases). Per the germline V gene, CDR1 is SGHRS and CDR2 is YFSETQ. V was shortened by 0 bases and J by 4 bases, with 13 bases between the two germline ends. This CDR3 region has 15 residues. The CDR3 protein is CASSLAGPGTTEAFS. The CDR3 nucleotides are TGCGCCAGCAGCTTGGCGGGTCCGGGGACCACTGAAGCTTTCTCT.

This clonotype was seen just once. The J gene is TRBJ1-2, the V gene TRBV4-2, with D tentatively TRBD1 (6 bases). Germline V CDR1 and CDR2: LGHNA, YNFKEQ. This CDR3 is 13 amino acids long. The germline V and J ends were trimmed by 5 bases and 8 bases, with 15 bases remaining between them. Here the CDR3 reads CASSVGRGGGYTF. CDR3 nucleotide sequence: TGTGCCAGCAGCGTAGGCAGGGGAGGGGGCTACACCTTC.

This clonotype was seen at least ten times. V usage is TRBV12-3 or TRBV12-4 and J usage is TRBJ2-3, with 9 bases that match TRBD1. J was trimmed by 2 bases and V by 5 bases; bases with no gene match: 5. The CDR3 runs 15 residues. The CDR3 region is CASSPDRGFTDTQYF. Written as DNA, the CDR3 is TGTGCCAGCAGTCCGGACAGGGGCTTCACAGATACGCAGTATTTT.

This rearrangement joins TRBV2 to TRBJ1-2, with D unresolved. V lost 4 bases and J lost 8, with 11 bases in between. This CDR3 comprises 12 residues. The germline V gene encodes CDR1 SNHLY and CDR2 FYNNEI. In DNA form, the CDR3 reads TGTGCCAGCAGTGGGCAGAAGGAGGGCTACACCTTC. Amino acids: CASSGQKEGYTF.